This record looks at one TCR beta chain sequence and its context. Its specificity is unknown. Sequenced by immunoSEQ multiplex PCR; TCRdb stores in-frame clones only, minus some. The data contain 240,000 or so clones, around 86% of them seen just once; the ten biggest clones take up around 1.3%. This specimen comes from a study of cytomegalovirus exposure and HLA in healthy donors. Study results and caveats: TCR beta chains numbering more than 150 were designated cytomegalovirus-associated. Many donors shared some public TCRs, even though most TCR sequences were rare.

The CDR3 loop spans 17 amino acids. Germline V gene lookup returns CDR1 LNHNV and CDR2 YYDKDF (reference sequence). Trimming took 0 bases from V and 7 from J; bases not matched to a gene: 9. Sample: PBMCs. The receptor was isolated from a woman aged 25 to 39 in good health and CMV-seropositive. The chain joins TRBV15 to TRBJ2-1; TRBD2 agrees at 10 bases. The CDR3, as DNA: TGTGCCACCAGCAGAGATAGGCTAGCGGGAGAATGGAATGAGCAGTTCTTC. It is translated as CATSRDRLAGEWNEQFF.